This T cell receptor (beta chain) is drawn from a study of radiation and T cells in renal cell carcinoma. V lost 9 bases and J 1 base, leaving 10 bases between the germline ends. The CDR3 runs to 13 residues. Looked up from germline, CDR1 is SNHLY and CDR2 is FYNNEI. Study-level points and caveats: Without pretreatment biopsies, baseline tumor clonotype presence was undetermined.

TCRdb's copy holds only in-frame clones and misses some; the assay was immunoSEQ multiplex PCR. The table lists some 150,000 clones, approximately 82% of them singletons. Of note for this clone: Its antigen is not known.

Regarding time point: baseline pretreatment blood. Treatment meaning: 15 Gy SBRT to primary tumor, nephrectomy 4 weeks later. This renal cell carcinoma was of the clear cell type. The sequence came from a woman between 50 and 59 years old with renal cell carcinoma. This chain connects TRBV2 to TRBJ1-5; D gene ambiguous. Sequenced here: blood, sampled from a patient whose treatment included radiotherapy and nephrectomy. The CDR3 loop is CASKLQSNQPQHF. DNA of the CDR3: TGTGCCAGTAAACTTCAGAGCAATCAGCCCCAGCATTTT.